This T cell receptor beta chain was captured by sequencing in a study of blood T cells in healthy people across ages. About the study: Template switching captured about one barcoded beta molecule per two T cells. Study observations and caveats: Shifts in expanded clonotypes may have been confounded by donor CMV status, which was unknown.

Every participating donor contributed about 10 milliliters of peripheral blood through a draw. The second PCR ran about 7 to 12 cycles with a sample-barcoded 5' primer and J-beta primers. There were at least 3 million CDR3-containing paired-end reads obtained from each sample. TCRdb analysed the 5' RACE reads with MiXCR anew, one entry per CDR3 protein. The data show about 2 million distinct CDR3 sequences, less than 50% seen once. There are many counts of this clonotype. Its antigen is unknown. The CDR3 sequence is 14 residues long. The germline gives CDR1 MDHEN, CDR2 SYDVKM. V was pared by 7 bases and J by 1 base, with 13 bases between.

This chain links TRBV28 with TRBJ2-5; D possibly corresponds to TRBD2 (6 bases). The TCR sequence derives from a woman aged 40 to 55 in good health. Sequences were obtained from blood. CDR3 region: CASTPGGAQETQYF. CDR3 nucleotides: TGTGCCAGCACCCCCGGGGGTGCCCAAGAGACCCAGTACTTC.